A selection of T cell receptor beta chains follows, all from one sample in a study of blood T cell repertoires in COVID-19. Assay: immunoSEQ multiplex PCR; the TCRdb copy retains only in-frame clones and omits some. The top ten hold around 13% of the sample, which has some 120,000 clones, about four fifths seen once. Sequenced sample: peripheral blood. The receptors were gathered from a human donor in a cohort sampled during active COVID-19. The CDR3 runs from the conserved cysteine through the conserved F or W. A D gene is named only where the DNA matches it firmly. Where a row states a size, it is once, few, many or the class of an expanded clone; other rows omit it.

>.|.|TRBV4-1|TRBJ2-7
TGCGCCAGCAGCTACGTGAGCAACGCGGGGACGTCCTACGAGCAGTACTTC
CASSYVSNAGTSYEQYF
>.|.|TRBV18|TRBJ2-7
TGTGCCAGCTCACCACCCGGGCTGGGGGGCGAGCAGTACTTC
CASSPPGLGGEQYF
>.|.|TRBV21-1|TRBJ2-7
TGTGCCAGCAGCAAAGCTGGCGGGGGCTACGAGCAGTACTTC
CASSKAGGGYEQYF
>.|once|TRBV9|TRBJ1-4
TGTGCCAGCACCCCAGACAGTCGCTCGAATGAAAAACTGTTTTTT
CASTPDSRSNEKLFF
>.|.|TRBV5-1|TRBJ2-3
TGCGCCAGCAGCTTGGTGATCGGGGGTCCGACAGATACGCAGTATTTT
CASSLVIGGPTDTQYF
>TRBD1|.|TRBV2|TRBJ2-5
TGTGCCAGCAGAGGGGACAGCATCCAAGAGACCCAGTACTTC
CASRGDSIQETQYF
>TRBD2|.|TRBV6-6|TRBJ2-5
TGTGCCAGCAGTTACTCGCGGACTAGCCGGGAGACCCAGTACTTC
CASSYSRTSRETQYF
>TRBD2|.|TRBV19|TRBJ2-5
TGTGCCAGTAGTAAAAGGTGGGGACTAGCGGGGGAGACCCAGTACTTC
CASSKRWGLAGETQYF
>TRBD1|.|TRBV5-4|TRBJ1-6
TGTGCCAGCAGCCTTCAACAGGGGAGATTTTCACCCCTCCACTTT
CASSLQQGRFSPLHF
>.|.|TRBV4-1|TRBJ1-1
TGCGCCAGCAGCCAACCTAACCCGGGATTGAACACTGAAGCTTTCTTT
CASSQPNPGLNTEAFF
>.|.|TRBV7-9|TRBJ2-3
TGTGCCAGCAGCCTCAGGGAAGTGGGCACAGATACGCAGTATTTT
CASSLREVGTDTQYF
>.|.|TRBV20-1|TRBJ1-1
TGCAGTGCTACTCTTCATGACTCCTTT
CSATLHDSF
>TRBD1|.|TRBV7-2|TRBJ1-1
TGTGCCAGCGGGAATGACAGGGACACTGAAGCTTTCTTT
CASGNDRDTEAFF
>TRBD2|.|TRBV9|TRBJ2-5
TGTGCCAGCAGCGTAGCTACGGGGGGAAGGGAGACCCAGTACTTC
CASSVATGGRETQYF
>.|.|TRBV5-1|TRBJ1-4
TGCGCCAGCAGCTTGGTCTCGGGGCGGGGAAATGAAAAACTGTTTTTT
CASSLVSGRGNEKLFF
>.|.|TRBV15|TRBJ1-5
TGTGCCACCAGCAGAGTACAGGGAAGAGATCAGCCCCAGCATTTT
CATSRVQGRDQPQHF
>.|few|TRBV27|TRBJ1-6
TGTGCCAGCACCCGCGGGGGCCGCTCACCCCTCCACTTT
CASTRGGRSPLHF
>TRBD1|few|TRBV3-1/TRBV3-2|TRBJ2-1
TGTGCCAGCAGCCGACAGGGGACTTACAATGAGCAGTTCTTC
CASSRQGTYNEQFF
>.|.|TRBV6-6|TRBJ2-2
TGTGCCAGCACACAGACATGGCTTGGCGGGGAGCTGTTTTTT
CASTQTWLGGELFF
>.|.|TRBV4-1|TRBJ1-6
TGCGCCAGCAGCCAGCCCAGCTCCTATAATTCACCCCTCCACTTT
CASSQPSSYNSPLHF
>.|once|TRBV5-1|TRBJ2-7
TGCGCCAGCAGCTTGGAATTGGGGGGGCGCGAGCAGTACTTC
CASSLELGGREQYF
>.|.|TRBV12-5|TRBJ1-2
TGTGCTAGTGGGGGCTCGGGAGGAAATTATGGCTACACCTTC
CASGGSGGNYGYTF
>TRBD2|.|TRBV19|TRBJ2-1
TGTGCCAGTAGCGCTGGACTAGACGCCTACAATGAGCAGTTCTTC
CASSAGLDAYNEQFF
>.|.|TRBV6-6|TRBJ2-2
TGTGCCAGCAGTCCCCGGGGGAACACCGGGGAGCTGTTTTTT
CASSPRGNTGELFF
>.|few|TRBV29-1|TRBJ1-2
TGCAGCGTTGAGGGCAGGGGCAACTATGGCTACACCTTC
CSVEGRGNYGYTF
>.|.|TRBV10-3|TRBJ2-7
TGTGCCATCAGTGATCTCTCCTACGAGCAGTACTTC
CAISDLSYEQYF
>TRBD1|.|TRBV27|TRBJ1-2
TGTGCCAGCAGTTTTGGGACAGGGGGCGACTATGGCTACACCTTC
CASSFGTGGDYGYTF
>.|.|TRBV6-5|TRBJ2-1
TGTGCCAGCAGACCTCGTACAGGGAATGAGCAGTTCTTC
CASRPRTGNEQFF
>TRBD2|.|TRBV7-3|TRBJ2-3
TGTGCCAGCAGCTTTAGCGGGGGGGCGACAGATACGCAGTATTTT
CASSFSGGATDTQYF
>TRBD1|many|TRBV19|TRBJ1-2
TGTGCCAGTACTCGAGGGGGGACAGAAGCAGCTAACTATGGCTACACCTTC
CASTRGGTEAANYGYTF
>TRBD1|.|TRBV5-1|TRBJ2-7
TGCGCCAGCAGCTTGGGCCTCCGGGACAGACCTAGAGAGCAGTACTTC
CASSLGLRDRPREQYF
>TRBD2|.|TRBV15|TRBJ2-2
TGTGCCACCGCTCAAGCGGGGCTGAACACCGGGGAGCTGTTTTTT
CATAQAGLNTGELFF
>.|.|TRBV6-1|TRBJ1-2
TGTGCCAGCAGTGAAAACAGGCGGGGGAACGGCTACACCTTC
CASSENRRGNGYTF
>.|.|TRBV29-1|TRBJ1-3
TGCAGCGTTGGGGGAGAAGACACCATATATTTT
CSVGGEDTIYF
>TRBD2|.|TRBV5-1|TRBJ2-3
TGCGCCAGCAGCTTCCGGACTAGCGGGGGCACTAGCACAGATACGCAGTATTTT
CASSFRTSGGTSTDTQYF
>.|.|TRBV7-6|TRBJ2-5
TGTGCCAGCAGCTTAGATCAGGGAGGAGAGACCCAGTACTTC
CASSLDQGGETQYF
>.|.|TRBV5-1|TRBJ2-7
TGCGCCAGCAGCGCCCAACAGGGTATCTACGAGCAGTACTTC
CASSAQQGIYEQYF
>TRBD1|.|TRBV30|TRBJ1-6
TGTGCCGAAAGAACAGGGGTCGGTTCACCCCTCCACTTT
CAERTGVGSPLHF
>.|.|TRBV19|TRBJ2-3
TGTGCCAGTACCCCGGAGGGCCCAGCGGATACGCAGTATTTT
CASTPEGPADTQYF
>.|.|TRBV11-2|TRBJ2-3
TGTGCCAGCAGCTTAGCCCTGAAGCGGGATACGCAGTATTTT
CASSLALKRDTQYF
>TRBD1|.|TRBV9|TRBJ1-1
TGTGCCAGCAGCCCCCAGGGGGGCGACACTGAAGCTTTCTTT
CASSPQGGDTEAFF
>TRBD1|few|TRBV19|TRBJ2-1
TGTGCCAGTGCCGGCGGGACAGGGTATTACAATGAGCAGTTCTTC
CASAGGTGYYNEQFF
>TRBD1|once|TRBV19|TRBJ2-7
TGTGCCAGTAGTGACCGGACAGGGGGTTATTTCGAGCAGTACTTC
CASSDRTGGYFEQYF
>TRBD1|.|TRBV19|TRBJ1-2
TGTGCCACCCGACAGGGGGCAGGAGGCTACACCTTC
CATRQGAGGYTF
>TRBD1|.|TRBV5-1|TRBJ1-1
TGCGCCAGCAGCTACGGGACAGCGAACACTGAAGCTTTCTTT
CASSYGTANTEAFF
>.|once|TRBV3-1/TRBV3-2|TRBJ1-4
TGCGCCCGCAGCCGGGAGGGGGGGGGCGGGGATGAAAAACTGTTTTTT
CARSREGGGGDEKLFF
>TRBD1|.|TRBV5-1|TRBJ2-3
TGCGCCAGCAGCTTGGACCCAGGGGGCTCCTCACAGAGTACGCAGTATTTT
CASSLDPGGSSQSTQYF
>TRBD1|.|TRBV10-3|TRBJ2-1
TGTGCCATCAGTGAAGGACAGGGGGCCTATGAGCAGTTCTTC
CAISEGQGAYEQFF
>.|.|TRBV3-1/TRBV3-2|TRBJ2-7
TGTGCCAGCAGCCAAGTCCCCCTGGAGCAGTACTTC
CASSQVPLEQYF
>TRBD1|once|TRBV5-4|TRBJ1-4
TGTGCCAGCAGCTTGGGGACAGGGAGTGAAAAACTGTTTTTT
CASSLGTGSEKLFF
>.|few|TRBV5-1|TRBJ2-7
TGCGCCAGCAGCTTGGCCTCTGGGCAGGTCTACGAGCAGTACTTC
CASSLASGQVYEQYF